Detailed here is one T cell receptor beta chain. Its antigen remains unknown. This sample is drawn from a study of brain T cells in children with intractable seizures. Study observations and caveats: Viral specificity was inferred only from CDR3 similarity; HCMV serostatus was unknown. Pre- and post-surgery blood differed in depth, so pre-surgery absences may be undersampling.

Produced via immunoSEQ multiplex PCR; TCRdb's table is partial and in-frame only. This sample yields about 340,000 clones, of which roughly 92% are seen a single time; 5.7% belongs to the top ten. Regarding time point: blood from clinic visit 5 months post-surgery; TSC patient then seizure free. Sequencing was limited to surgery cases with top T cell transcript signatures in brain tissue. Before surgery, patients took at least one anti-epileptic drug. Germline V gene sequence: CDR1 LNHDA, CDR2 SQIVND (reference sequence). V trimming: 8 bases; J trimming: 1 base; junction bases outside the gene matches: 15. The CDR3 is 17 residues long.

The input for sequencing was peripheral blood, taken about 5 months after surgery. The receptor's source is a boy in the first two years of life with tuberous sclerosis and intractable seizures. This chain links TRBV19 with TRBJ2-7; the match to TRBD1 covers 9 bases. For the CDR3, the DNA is TGTGCCAGTGGTTCACCGAAGACAGGGGGTTTATCCTACGAGCAGTACTTC. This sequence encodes CASGSPKTGGLSYEQYF.